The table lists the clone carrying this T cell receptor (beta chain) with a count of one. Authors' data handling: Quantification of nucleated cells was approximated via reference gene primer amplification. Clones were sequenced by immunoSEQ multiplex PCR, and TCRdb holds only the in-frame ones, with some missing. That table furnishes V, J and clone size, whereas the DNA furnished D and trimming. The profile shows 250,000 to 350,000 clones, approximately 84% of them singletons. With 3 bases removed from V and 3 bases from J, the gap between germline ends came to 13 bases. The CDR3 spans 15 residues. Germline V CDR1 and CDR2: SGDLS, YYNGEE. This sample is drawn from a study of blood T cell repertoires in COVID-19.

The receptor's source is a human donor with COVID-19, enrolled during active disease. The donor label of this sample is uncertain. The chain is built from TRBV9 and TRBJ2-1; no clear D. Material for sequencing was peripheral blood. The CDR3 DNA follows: TGTGCCAGCAGCGCCTACCTATCAAACTACAATGAGCAGTTCTTC. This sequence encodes CASSAYLSNYNEQFF.